One T cell receptor (beta chain) is described in this entry. The data were obtained in a study of blood T cell repertoires in COVID-19. Study-level information: Specimens from acute and convalescent COVID-19 originated in the United States, Italy and Spain.

The ends lost 5 bases at V and 3 bases at J; junction bases unmatched: 8. Germline V lookup: CDR1 SGHVS, CDR2 FQNEAQ. This CDR3 is 15 amino acids long. The data were produced by immunoSEQ multiplex PCR, yet TCRdb's version contains in-frame clones alone and is incomplete. The sample shows some 320,000 clones, just under 90% of them seen only once. Specimen: peripheral blood. The source is a woman aged 25 to 45 with COVID-19, enrolled during active disease. The chain combines TRBV7-8 with TRBJ2-3; 7 bases line up with TRBD2. The CDR3 DNA follows: TGTGCCAGCAGCCCCCGGGACTACTATACAGATACGCAGTATTTT. Its translation: CASSPRDYYTDTQYF.